Sequencing of this T cell receptor (beta chain) was carried out in a study of tumor and adjacent non-tumor tissue in lung cancer. Per germline, CDR1 MNHEY and CDR2 SVGAGI. The CDR3 totals 14 residues. The V end was cut by 7 bases, the J end by 5 bases, with 18 bases between. TCRbeta libraries were built with three rounds of nested PCR, modified from ARM-PCR. TCRdb redid the calling of the multiplex PCR reads with MiXCR, one entry per CDR3 protein. The sample includes about 81,000 distinct CDR3 sequences, over 60% of them seen just once. No cell sorting was done before RNA was extracted from the tissue.

Material for sequencing was lung tumor tissue. The V call is TRBV6-5, the J call TRBJ2-7; D unclear. This clonotype was sampled from a woman in her forties with non-small cell lung cancer. For the CDR3, the DNA is TGTGCCAGCACCAGATCAGGACCAAGAGACGAGCAGTACTTC. Translating it yields CASTRSGPRDEQYF.